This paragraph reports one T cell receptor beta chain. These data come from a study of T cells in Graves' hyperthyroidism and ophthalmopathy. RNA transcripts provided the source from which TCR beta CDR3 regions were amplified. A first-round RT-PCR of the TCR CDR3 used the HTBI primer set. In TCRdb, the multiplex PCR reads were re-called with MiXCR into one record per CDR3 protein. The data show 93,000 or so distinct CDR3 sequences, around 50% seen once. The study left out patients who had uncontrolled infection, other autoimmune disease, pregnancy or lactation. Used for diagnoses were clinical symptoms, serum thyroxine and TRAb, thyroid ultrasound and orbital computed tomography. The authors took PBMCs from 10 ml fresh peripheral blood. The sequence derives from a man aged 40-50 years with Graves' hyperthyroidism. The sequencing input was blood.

In DNA form, the CDR3 reads TGTGCCAGTAGTATATGGTCTAACACCGGGGTTGGGAACACTGAAGCTTTCTTT. This encodes CASSIWSNTGVGNTEAFF. V is TRBV19 and J is TRBJ1-1; no firm D call. This CDR3 contains 18 residues. CDR1 and CDR2 (germline): LNHDA, SQIVND (reference sequence). Deletions cut 2 bases from V and 1 base from J, with 20 bases between.